This is a list of T cell receptor beta chains from one sample in a study of T cell repertoires in cytomegalovirus infection. TCRdb re-called the reads through MiXCR, storing one row per CDR3 protein. The data contain roughly 230,000 distinct CDR3 sequences, 22% of them singletons. Sequencing used CD8+ T cells from PBMCs. Every receptor here comes from a human donor in good health (CMV status not recorded). Some clones in this sample may be carry-over from other donors' samples. Both conserved end residues are part of each CDR3. A D gene is named only where the DNA matches it firmly. Only part of the rows carry a size: once, few, many, or a class if the clone is expanded.

abundance: .; d_gene: .; v_gene: TRBV7-2; j_gene: TRBJ1-1; CDR3nt: TGTGCCAGCAGCCCATGGACGATTTCGACTGAAGCTTTCTTT; CDR3aa: CASSPWTISTEAFF
abundance: once; d_gene: .; v_gene: TRBV19; j_gene: TRBJ2-1; CDR3nt: TGTGCCAGTAGTATAGGTCAAAACTCCTACAATGAGCAGTTCTTC; CDR3aa: CASSIGQNSYNEQFF
abundance: many; d_gene: .; v_gene: TRBV10-3; j_gene: TRBJ2-5; CDR3nt: TGTGCCATCAGTGAAGCAGGGGTCTCCGAGACCCAGTACTTC; CDR3aa: CAISEAGVSETQYF
abundance: many; d_gene: .; v_gene: TRBV7-2; j_gene: TRBJ1-2; CDR3nt: TGTGCCAGCAGCTTAGACAGGGCTTGGTATGGCTACACCTTC; CDR3aa: CASSLDRAWYGYTF
abundance: once; d_gene: TRBD1; v_gene: TRBV29-1; j_gene: TRBJ1-4; CDR3nt: TGCAGCGTAGGGGACAGTCCAACTAATGAAAAACTGTTTTTT; CDR3aa: CSVGDSPTNEKLFF
abundance: .; d_gene: .; v_gene: TRBV2; j_gene: TRBJ2-7; CDR3nt: TGTGCCAGCAGTCGGGGGACAGTAAACGAGCAGTACTTC; CDR3aa: CASSRGTVNEQYF
abundance: few; d_gene: .; v_gene: TRBV7-2; j_gene: TRBJ2-1; CDR3nt: TGTGCCAGCAGCCCCTACCGGGGCGGACTTGTCAATGAGCAGTTCTTC; CDR3aa: CASSPYRGGLVNEQFF
abundance: .; d_gene: .; v_gene: TRBV30; j_gene: TRBJ1-1; CDR3nt: TGTGCCTGGAGCCACTATACAGGGCGGACTGAAGCTTTCTTT; CDR3aa: CAWSHYTGRTEAFF
abundance: .; d_gene: .; v_gene: TRBV20-1; j_gene: TRBJ1-2; CDR3nt: TGCAGTGCTCGCTCCAGGGGACTAAACTATGGCTACACCTTC; CDR3aa: CSARSRGLNYGYTF
abundance: many; d_gene: TRBD2; v_gene: TRBV7-8; j_gene: TRBJ2-1; CDR3nt: TGTGCCAGCCGGGGGGGCGGGGTGGATGAGCAGTTCTTC; CDR3aa: CASRGGGVDEQFF
abundance: few; d_gene: TRBD1; v_gene: TRBV28; j_gene: TRBJ1-1; CDR3nt: TGTGCCAGCAGCCCCGACAGGGGGCGCGGATTAGCTTTCTTT; CDR3aa: CASSPDRGRGLAFF
abundance: once; d_gene: .; v_gene: TRBV12-3/TRBV12-4; j_gene: TRBJ1-4; CDR3nt: TGTGCCAGCACCCTACGAACTAATGAAAAACTGTTTTTT; CDR3aa: CASTLRTNEKLFF
abundance: .; d_gene: .; v_gene: TRBV10-3; j_gene: TRBJ2-3; CDR3nt: TGTGCCATGACCCGGACAGGCACAGATACGCAGTATTTT; CDR3aa: CAMTRTGTDTQYF
abundance: many; d_gene: TRBD1; v_gene: TRBV7-8; j_gene: TRBJ1-5; CDR3nt: TGTGCCAGCAGCACAATAGGGACAGTCAATCAGCCCCAGCATTTT; CDR3aa: CASSTIGTVNQPQHF
abundance: .; d_gene: .; v_gene: TRBV29-1; j_gene: TRBJ2-2; CDR3nt: TGCAGCGTTGGGCCGTCTTTTGGGGAGCTGTTTTTT; CDR3aa: CSVGPSFGELFF
abundance: few; d_gene: TRBD2; v_gene: TRBV4-1; j_gene: TRBJ2-5; CDR3nt: TGCGCCAGCAGCCAAGCCTACCTAGCGGGGGGTCTGGCAGGTGGCCAGTACTTC; CDR3aa: CASSQAYLAGGLAGGQYF
abundance: many; d_gene: .; v_gene: TRBV7-2; j_gene: TRBJ2-7; CDR3nt: TGTGCCAGCAGCCTGGGCGGAAGGGACGAGCAGTACTTC; CDR3aa: CASSLGGRDEQYF
abundance: .; d_gene: .; v_gene: TRBV28; j_gene: TRBJ1-1; CDR3nt: TGTGCCAGCAGTTTCGAGGGCTTCAGGGGCCAGAACACTGAAGCTTTCTTT; CDR3aa: CASSFEGFRGQNTEAFF
abundance: few; d_gene: .; v_gene: TRBV4-1; j_gene: TRBJ2-7; CDR3nt: TGCGCCAGCAGTCAAGATTCCAGTTTAGGAGAGCAGTACTTC; CDR3aa: CASSQDSSLGEQYF
abundance: .; d_gene: .; v_gene: TRBV20-1; j_gene: TRBJ2-1; CDR3nt: TGCAGTGCTACCCTCGGGGCGCATGAGCAGTTCTTC; CDR3aa: CSATLGAHEQFF
abundance: many; d_gene: TRBD1; v_gene: TRBV7-2; j_gene: TRBJ2-1; CDR3nt: TGTGCCAGCACCGGGACAGGGTTTACAACCTACAATGAGCAGTTCTTC; CDR3aa: CASTGTGFTTYNEQFF
abundance: .; d_gene: .; v_gene: TRBV20-1; j_gene: TRBJ2-1; CDR3nt: TGCAGTGCTACTGACGGGGGGCCCCTGAGTGAGCAGTTCTTC; CDR3aa: CSATDGGPLSEQFF
abundance: many; d_gene: TRBD2; v_gene: TRBV7-8; j_gene: TRBJ2-7; CDR3nt: TGTGCCAGCAGCTTGGGTCTAGCGGTCTTTTACGAGCAGTACTTC; CDR3aa: CASSLGLAVFYEQYF
abundance: .; d_gene: .; v_gene: TRBV3-1; j_gene: TRBJ2-7; CDR3nt: TGTGCCAGCAGCCAAGAGGGTAGATTGTCCTACGAGCAGTACTTC; CDR3aa: CASSQEGRLSYEQYF
abundance: .; d_gene: .; v_gene: TRBV7-4; j_gene: TRBJ2-3; CDR3nt: TGTGCCAGCAGCACAGAGACCCGGCGCACAGATACGCAGTATTTT; CDR3aa: CASSTETRRTDTQYF
abundance: .; d_gene: .; v_gene: TRBV7-9; j_gene: TRBJ1-1; CDR3nt: TGTGCCAGCAGCAGCGAGTTACAGTCCAACACTGAAGCTTTCTTT; CDR3aa: CASSSELQSNTEAFF
abundance: few; d_gene: .; v_gene: TRBV7-8; j_gene: TRBJ2-2; CDR3nt: TGTGCCAGCAGCTTAGACCACGGCGGGGAGCTGTTTTTT; CDR3aa: CASSLDHGGELFF
abundance: few; d_gene: TRBD1; v_gene: TRBV20-1; j_gene: TRBJ1-1; CDR3nt: TGCAGTGCTGAACAGGGGGCCGGCACTGAAGCTTTCTTT; CDR3aa: CSAEQGAGTEAFF
abundance: .; d_gene: TRBD2; v_gene: TRBV20-1; j_gene: TRBJ2-7; CDR3nt: TGCAGTGCTAGAGACCGGGAGGGGGACTGGGTCGAGCAGTACTTC; CDR3aa: CSARDREGDWVEQYF
abundance: many; d_gene: .; v_gene: TRBV6-2/TRBV6-3; j_gene: TRBJ2-1; CDR3nt: TGTGCCAGCACAGGAGGGTACGACAATGAGCAGTTCTTC; CDR3aa: CASTGGYDNEQFF
abundance: many; d_gene: .; v_gene: TRBV27; j_gene: TRBJ2-2; CDR3nt: TGTGCCAGCAGTCCCACTAGTTCTCCCGGGGAGCTGTTTTTT; CDR3aa: CASSPTSSPGELFF
abundance: .; d_gene: .; v_gene: TRBV28; j_gene: TRBJ1-3; CDR3nt: TGTGCCAGCAGTCGAAGTTGGCACAGTAAAGGAAACACCATATATTTT; CDR3aa: CASSRSWHSKGNTIYF
abundance: few; d_gene: .; v_gene: TRBV12-5; j_gene: TRBJ2-2; CDR3nt: TGTGCTAGTGGTTTGGAGGGCACCGGGGAGCTGTTTTTT; CDR3aa: CASGLEGTGELFF
abundance: many; d_gene: .; v_gene: TRBV2; j_gene: TRBJ2-2; CDR3nt: TGTGCCAGCAAAGATATCGCGAACACCGGGGAGCTGTTTTTT; CDR3aa: CASKDIANTGELFF
abundance: many; d_gene: TRBD1; v_gene: TRBV28; j_gene: TRBJ2-7; CDR3nt: TGTGCCAGCAGTCTGCCCGGGACAGGGGCCCCCTACGAGCAGTACTTC; CDR3aa: CASSLPGTGAPYEQYF
abundance: .; d_gene: .; v_gene: TRBV29-1; j_gene: TRBJ1-2; CDR3nt: TGCAGCGTTGAAGAGGGGAGGCCGCCTAGCTATGGCTACACCTTC; CDR3aa: CSVEEGRPPSYGYTF
abundance: few; d_gene: .; v_gene: TRBV12-3/TRBV12-4; j_gene: TRBJ1-2; CDR3nt: TGTGCCAGCAGTCCAGGGATCGGAGGCTACACCTTC; CDR3aa: CASSPGIGGYTF
abundance: few; d_gene: .; v_gene: TRBV7-9; j_gene: TRBJ2-7; CDR3nt: TGTGCCAGCAGCTTAACTGGGGCACACTCCGAGCAGTACTTC; CDR3aa: CASSLTGAHSEQYF
abundance: .; d_gene: .; v_gene: TRBV20-1; j_gene: TRBJ1-1; CDR3nt: TGCAGTGCTCCCTCTCTGGGAGGGAGTGCTGAAGCTTTCTTT; CDR3aa: CSAPSLGGSAEAFF
abundance: few; d_gene: TRBD1; v_gene: TRBV7-9; j_gene: TRBJ2-1; CDR3nt: TGTGCCAGCAGCTTAGTACCCGGGACAGTTTACAATGAGCAGTTCTTC; CDR3aa: CASSLVPGTVYNEQFF
abundance: few; d_gene: .; v_gene: TRBV14; j_gene: TRBJ2-1; CDR3nt: TGTGCCAGCAGCCAAGTAGTCGGAAGCTCCTACAATGAGCAGTTCTTC; CDR3aa: CASSQVVGSSYNEQFF
abundance: many; d_gene: TRBD1; v_gene: TRBV7-9; j_gene: TRBJ2-7; CDR3nt: TGTGCCAGCAGCTCCACGTTGACAGGGGGTAGCTCCTACGAGCAGTACTTC; CDR3aa: CASSSTLTGGSSYEQYF
abundance: many; d_gene: TRBD2; v_gene: TRBV12-3/TRBV12-4; j_gene: TRBJ2-1; CDR3nt: TGTGCCAGCAGTCTATGGACTAGCGGCAATGAGCAGTTCTTC; CDR3aa: CASSLWTSGNEQFF
abundance: many; d_gene: TRBD2; v_gene: TRBV28; j_gene: TRBJ2-5; CDR3nt: TGTGCCAGCAGCCCACTAGCGGGGGCCGGGGAGACCCAGTACTTC; CDR3aa: CASSPLAGAGETQYF
abundance: few; d_gene: .; v_gene: TRBV28; j_gene: TRBJ1-4; CDR3nt: TGTGCCAGCAGTACGTTCCAGGTTGAAAAACTGTTTTTT; CDR3aa: CASSTFQVEKLFF
abundance: .; d_gene: .; v_gene: TRBV28; j_gene: TRBJ1-5; CDR3nt: TGTGCCAGCAGTTTTGTGGAAAGCAATCAGCCCCAGCATTTT; CDR3aa: CASSFVESNQPQHF
abundance: few; d_gene: .; v_gene: TRBV14; j_gene: TRBJ2-7; CDR3nt: TGTGCCAGCAGCCTCATGCCATATAACGAGCAGTACTTC; CDR3aa: CASSLMPYNEQYF
abundance: .; d_gene: .; v_gene: TRBV7-6; j_gene: TRBJ2-1; CDR3nt: TGTGCCAGCAGCTTAGGTGGATGGGATGAGCAGTTCTTC; CDR3aa: CASSLGGWDEQFF
abundance: .; d_gene: .; v_gene: TRBV29-1; j_gene: TRBJ2-1; CDR3nt: TGCAGCGTTGGGGGGGCCGGGACAAGCTCCTACAATGAGCAGTTCTTC; CDR3aa: CSVGGAGTSSYNEQFF
abundance: .; d_gene: .; v_gene: TRBV6-6; j_gene: TRBJ2-7; CDR3nt: TGTGCCAGCAGTTACTCGACCAGGGGGGTCGAGCAGTACTTC; CDR3aa: CASSYSTRGVEQYF
abundance: many; d_gene: .; v_gene: TRBV27; j_gene: TRBJ1-4; CDR3nt: TGTGCCAGCAGTCCCAGACAGGATGGGGATGAAAAACTGTTTTTT; CDR3aa: CASSPRQDGDEKLFF
abundance: .; d_gene: TRBD1; v_gene: TRBV27; j_gene: TRBJ2-2; CDR3nt: TGTGCCAGCAGTCTATACATAGGGGGCGCAGGCACCGGGGAGCTGTTTTTT; CDR3aa: CASSLYIGGAGTGELFF
abundance: .; d_gene: .; v_gene: TRBV14; j_gene: TRBJ1-5; CDR3nt: TGTGCCAGCAGCCCTGGATTTAGCAATCAGCCCCAGCATTTT; CDR3aa: CASSPGFSNQPQHF
abundance: .; d_gene: TRBD2; v_gene: TRBV20-1; j_gene: TRBJ2-7; CDR3nt: TGCAGTGCTGCCTCTTTAGCGGGGACCTACGAGCAGTACTTC; CDR3aa: CSAASLAGTYEQYF
abundance: few; d_gene: .; v_gene: TRBV11-2; j_gene: TRBJ2-7; CDR3nt: TGTGCCAGCAGCTTAGATCTTACCCGAGGGTCCTACGAGCAGTACTTC; CDR3aa: CASSLDLTRGSYEQYF
abundance: few; d_gene: TRBD1; v_gene: TRBV5-1; j_gene: TRBJ1-2; CDR3nt: TGCGCCAGCAGCTCCGAGACAGGGGGCTATGGCTACACCTTC; CDR3aa: CASSSETGGYGYTF
abundance: .; d_gene: .; v_gene: TRBV3-1; j_gene: TRBJ1-6; CDR3nt: TGTGCCAGCAGCCCTGATGGGACACCAAATTCACCCCTCCACTTT; CDR3aa: CASSPDGTPNSPLHF
abundance: .; d_gene: TRBD2; v_gene: TRBV6-1; j_gene: TRBJ2-5; CDR3nt: TGTGCCAGCAGAATGGGGAGGGACGTGACCCAGTACTTC; CDR3aa: CASRMGRDVTQYF
abundance: .; d_gene: .; v_gene: TRBV29-1; j_gene: TRBJ1-2; CDR3nt: TGCAGCGTCCCGTCTGCAGCGGGCTACACCTTC; CDR3aa: CSVPSAAGYTF